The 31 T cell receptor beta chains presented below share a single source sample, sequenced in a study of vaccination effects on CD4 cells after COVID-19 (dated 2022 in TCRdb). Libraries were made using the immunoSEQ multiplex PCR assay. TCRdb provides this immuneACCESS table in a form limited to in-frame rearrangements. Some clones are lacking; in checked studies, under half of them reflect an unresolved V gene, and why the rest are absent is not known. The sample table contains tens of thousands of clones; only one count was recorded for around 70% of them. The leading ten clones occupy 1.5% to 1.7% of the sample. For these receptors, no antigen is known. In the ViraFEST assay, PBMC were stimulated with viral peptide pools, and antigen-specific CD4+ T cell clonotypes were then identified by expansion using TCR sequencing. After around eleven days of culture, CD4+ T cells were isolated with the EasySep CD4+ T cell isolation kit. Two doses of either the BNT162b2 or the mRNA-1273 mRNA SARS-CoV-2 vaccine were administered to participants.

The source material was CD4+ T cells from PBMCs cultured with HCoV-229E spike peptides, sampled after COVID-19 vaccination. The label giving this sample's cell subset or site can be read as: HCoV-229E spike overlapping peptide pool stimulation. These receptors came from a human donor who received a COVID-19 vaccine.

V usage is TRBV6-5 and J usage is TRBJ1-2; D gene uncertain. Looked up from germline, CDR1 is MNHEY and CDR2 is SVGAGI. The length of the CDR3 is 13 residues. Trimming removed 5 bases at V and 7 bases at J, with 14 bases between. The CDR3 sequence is CASSPDTVRGYTF. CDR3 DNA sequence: TGTGCCAGCAGTCCAGACACGGTCCGTGGCTACACCTTC.

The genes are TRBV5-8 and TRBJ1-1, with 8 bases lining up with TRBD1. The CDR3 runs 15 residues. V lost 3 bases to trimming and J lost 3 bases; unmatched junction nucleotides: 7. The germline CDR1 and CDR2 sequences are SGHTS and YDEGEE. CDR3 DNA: TGTGCCAGCAGCTCCGGGACAGGTCGGCACACTGAAGCTTTCTTT. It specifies CASSSGTGRHTEAFF. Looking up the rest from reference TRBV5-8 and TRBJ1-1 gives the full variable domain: EAGVTQSPTHLIKTRGQQATLRCSPISGHTSVYWYQQALGLGLQFLLWYDEGEERNRGNFPPRFSGRQFPNYSSELNVNALELEDSALYLCASSSGTGRHTEAFFGQGTRLTVV.

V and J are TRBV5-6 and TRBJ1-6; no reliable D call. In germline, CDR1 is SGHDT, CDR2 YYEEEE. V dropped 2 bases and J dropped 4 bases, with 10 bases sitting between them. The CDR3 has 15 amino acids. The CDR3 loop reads CASSFRQLYNSPLHF. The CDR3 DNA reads TGTGCCAGCAGCTTCAGGCAATTATATAATTCACCCCTCCACTTT.

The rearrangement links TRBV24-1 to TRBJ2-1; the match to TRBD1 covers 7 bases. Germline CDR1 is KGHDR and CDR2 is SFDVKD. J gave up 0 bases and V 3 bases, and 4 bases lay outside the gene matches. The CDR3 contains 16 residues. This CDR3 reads CATSDAGTVSYNEQFF. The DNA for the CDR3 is TGTGCCACCAGTGATGCCGGGACAGTCTCCTACAATGAGCAGTTCTTC.

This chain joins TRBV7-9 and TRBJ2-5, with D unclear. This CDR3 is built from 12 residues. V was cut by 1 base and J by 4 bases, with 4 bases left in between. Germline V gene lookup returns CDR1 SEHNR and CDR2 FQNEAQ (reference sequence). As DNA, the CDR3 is TGTGCCAGCAGCTTAGTCCCAGAGACCCAGTACTTC. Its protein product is CASSLVPETQYF.

CDR3 in DNA: TGCGCCAGCAGCCCGATGGGGGGGGGTAATAGCAATCAGCCCCAGCATTTT. It translates to CASSPMGGGNSNQPQHF. This chain uses TRBV4-1 with TRBJ1-5; weak D call: TRBD1 (5 bases). V lost 4 bases, J lost 0 bases, and 16 bases lay in between. CDR1 is MGHRA and CDR2 is YSYEKL in the germline V gene. This CDR3 is built from 17 residues.

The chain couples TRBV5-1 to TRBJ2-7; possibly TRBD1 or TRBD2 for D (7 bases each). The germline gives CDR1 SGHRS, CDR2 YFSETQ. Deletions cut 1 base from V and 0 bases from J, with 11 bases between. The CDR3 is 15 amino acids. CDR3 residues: CASSLSGTVSYEQYV. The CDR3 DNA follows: TGCGCCAGCAGCTTGAGCGGGACAGTCTCCTACGAGCAGTACGTC.

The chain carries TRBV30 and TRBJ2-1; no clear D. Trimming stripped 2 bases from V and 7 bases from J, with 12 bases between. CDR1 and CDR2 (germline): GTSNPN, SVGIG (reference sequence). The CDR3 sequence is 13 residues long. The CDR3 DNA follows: TGTGCCTGGAGTCCAACGTTGGGGAATGAGCAGTTCTTC. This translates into CAWSPTLGNEQFF.

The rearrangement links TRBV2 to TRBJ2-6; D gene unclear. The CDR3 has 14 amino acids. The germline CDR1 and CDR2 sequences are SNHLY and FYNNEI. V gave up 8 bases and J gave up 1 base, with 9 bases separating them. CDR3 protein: CASRVGSGANVLTF. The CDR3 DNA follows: TGTGCCAGCCGAGTCGGATCTGGGGCCAACGTCCTGACTTTC.

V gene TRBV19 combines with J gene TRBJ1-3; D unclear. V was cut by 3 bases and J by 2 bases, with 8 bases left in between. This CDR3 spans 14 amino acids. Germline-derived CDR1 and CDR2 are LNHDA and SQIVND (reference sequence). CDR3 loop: CASSMGIPGNTIYF. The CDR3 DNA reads TGTGCCAGTAGTATGGGGATTCCTGGAAACACCATATATTTT.

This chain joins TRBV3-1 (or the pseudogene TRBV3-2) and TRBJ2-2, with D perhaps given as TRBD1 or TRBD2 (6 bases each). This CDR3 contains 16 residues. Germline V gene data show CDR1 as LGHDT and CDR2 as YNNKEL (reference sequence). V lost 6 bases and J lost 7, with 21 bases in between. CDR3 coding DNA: TGTGCCAGCAGGGTTCTGGGGGGCCTACGAGGCGGGGAGCTGTTTTTT. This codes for CASRVLGGLRGGELFF.

The CDR3 sequence is CSVEQYEQFF. Here the CDR3 DNA reads TGCAGCGTTGAACAGTATGAGCAGTTCTTC. The rearrangement uses TRBV29-1 and TRBJ2-1; unclear D gene. Germline CDR1 reads SQVTM; CDR2 reads ANQGSEA. Trimming cost V 2 bases and J 8 bases, with 4 bases left between them. The CDR3 contains 10 residues.

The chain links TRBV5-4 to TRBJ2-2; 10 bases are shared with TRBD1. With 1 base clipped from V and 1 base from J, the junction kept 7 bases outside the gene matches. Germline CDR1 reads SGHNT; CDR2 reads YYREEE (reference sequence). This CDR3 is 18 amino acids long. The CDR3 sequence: CASSLTGQGRGNTGELFF. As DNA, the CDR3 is TGTGCCAGCAGCTTGACGGGACAGGGGAGGGGGAACACCGGGGAGCTGTTTTTT.

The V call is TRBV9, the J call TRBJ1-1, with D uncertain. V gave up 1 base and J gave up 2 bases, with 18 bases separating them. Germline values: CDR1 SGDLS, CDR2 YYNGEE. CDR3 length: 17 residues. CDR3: CASSVSVRVVSNTEAFF. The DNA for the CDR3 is TGTGCCAGCAGCGTAAGTGTGAGGGTCGTGAGTAACACTGAAGCTTTCTTT.

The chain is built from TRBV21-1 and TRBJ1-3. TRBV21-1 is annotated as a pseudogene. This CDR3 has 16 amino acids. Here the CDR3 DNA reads TGTGCCAGCAGCAAAATTTGTGAAGTCTCCGGAAACACCATATATTTT. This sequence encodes CASSKICEVSGNTIYF.

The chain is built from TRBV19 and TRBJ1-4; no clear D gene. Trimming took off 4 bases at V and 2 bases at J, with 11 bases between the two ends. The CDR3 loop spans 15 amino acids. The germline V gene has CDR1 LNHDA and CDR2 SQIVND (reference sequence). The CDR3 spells CASSNLGVTNEKLFF. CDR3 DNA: TGTGCCAGTAGTAACCTCGGGGTGACTAATGAAAAACTGTTTTTT.

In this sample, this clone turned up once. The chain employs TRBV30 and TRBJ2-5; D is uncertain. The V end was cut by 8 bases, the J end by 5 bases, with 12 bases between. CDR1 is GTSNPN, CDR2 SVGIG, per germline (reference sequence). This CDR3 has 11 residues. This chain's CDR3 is CAGSHVETQYF. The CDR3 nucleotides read TGTGCCGGGTCGCACGTCGAGACCCAGTACTTC.

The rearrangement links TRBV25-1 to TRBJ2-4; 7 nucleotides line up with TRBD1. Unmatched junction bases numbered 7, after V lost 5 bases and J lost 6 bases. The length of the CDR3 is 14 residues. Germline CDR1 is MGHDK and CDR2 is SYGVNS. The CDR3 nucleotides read TGTGCCAGCAGTCCAACGACAGGGACAAACATTCAGTACTTC. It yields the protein CASSPTTGTNIQYF.

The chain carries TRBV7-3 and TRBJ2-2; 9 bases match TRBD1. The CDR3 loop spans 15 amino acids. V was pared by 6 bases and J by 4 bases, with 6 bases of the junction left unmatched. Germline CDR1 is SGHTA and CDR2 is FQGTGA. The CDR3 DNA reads TGTGCCAGCAGGCGGACAGGGGACATCACCGGGGAGCTGTTTTTT. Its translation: CASRRTGDITGELFF. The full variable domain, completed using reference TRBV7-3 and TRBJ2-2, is GAGVSQTPSNKVTEKGKYVELRCDPISGHTALYWYRQSLGQGPEFLIYFQGTGAADDSGLPNDRFFAVRPEGSVSTLKIQRTERGDSAVYLCASRRTGDITGELFFGEGSRLTVL.

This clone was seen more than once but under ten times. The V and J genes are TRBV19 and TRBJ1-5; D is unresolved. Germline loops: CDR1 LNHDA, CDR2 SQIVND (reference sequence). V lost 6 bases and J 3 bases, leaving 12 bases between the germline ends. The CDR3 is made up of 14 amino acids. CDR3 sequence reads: CASRGSYTNQPQHF. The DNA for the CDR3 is TGTGCCAGTAGAGGCTCCTACACCAATCAGCCCCAGCATTTT.

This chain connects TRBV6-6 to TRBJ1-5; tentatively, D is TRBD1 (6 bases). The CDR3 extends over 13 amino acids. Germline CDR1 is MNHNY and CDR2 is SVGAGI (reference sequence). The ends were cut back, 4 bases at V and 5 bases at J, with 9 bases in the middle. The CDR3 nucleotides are TGTGCCAGCAGTTCCCACAGGGATCAGCCCCAGCATTTT. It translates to CASSSHRDQPQHF.

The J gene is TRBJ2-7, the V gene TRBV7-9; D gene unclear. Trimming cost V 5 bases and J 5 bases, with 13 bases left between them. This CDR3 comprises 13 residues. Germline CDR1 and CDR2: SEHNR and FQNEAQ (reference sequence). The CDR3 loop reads CASSIDNQHEQYV. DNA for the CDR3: TGTGCCAGCAGCATTGACAATCAGCACGAGCAGTACGTC.

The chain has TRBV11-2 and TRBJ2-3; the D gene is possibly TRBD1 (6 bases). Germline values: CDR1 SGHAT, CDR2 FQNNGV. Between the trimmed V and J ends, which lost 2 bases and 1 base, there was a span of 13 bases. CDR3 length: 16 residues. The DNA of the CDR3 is TGTGCCAGCAGCTTATACAGGGACGGTGGCACAGATACGCAGTATTTT. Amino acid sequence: CASSLYRDGGTDTQYF. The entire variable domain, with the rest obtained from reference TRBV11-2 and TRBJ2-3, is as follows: EAGVAQSPRYKIIEKRQSVAFWCNPISGHATLYWYQQILGQGPKLLIQFQNNGVVDDSQLPKDRFSAERLKGVDSTLKIQPAKLEDSAVYLCASSLYRDGGTDTQYFGPGTRLTVL.

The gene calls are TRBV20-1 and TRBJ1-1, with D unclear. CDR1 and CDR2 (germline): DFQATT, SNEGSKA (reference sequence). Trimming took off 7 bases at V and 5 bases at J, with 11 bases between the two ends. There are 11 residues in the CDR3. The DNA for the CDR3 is TGCAGTGTTTTCCCTGCGACTGAAGCTTTCTTT. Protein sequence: CSVFPATEAFF.

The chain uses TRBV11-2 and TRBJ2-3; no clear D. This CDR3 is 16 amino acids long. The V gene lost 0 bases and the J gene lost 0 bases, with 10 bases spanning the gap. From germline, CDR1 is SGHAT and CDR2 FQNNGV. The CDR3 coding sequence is TGTGCCAGCAGCTTAGATCTTGGCTATAGCACAGATACGCAGTATTTT. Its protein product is CASSLDLGYSTDTQYF.

The CDR3 protein is CASSRDNWGASNEQYV. The DNA of the CDR3 is TGTGCCAGCAGCAGAGACAACTGGGGCGCAAGCAACGAGCAGTACGTC. This chain joins TRBV5-8 and TRBJ2-7; a possible D gene is TRBD1 (5 bases). The CDR3 has 16 residues. V lost 4 bases and J 5 bases, leaving 22 bases between the germline ends. Germline CDR1 and CDR2: SGHTS and YDEGEE.

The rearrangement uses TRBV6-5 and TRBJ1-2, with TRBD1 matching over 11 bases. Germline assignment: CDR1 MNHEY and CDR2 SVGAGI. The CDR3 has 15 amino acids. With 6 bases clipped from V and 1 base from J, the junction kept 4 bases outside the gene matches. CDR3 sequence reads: CASRPGQGGNYGYTF. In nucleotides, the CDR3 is TGTGCCAGCAGGCCGGGACAGGGGGGTAACTATGGCTACACCTTC.

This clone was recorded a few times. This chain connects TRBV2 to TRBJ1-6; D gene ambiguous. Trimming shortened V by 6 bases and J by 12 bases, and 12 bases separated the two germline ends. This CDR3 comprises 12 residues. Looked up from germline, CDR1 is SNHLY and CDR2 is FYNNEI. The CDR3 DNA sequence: TGTGCCAGCAGGACATTAACTAGACCCCTCCACTTT. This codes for CASRTLTRPLHF. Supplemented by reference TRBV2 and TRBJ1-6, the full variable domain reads EPEVTQTPSHQVTQMGQEVILRCVPISNHLYFYWYRQILGQKVEFLVSFYNNEISEKSEIFDDQFSVERPDGSNFTLKIRSTKLEDSAMYFCASRTLTRPLHFGNGTRLTVT.

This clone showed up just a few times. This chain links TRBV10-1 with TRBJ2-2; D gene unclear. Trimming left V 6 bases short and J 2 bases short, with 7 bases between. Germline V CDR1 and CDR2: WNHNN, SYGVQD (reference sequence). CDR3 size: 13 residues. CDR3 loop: CASRPLNTGELFF. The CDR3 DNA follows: TGCGCCAGCAGACCGCTAAACACCGGGGAGCTGTTTTTT.

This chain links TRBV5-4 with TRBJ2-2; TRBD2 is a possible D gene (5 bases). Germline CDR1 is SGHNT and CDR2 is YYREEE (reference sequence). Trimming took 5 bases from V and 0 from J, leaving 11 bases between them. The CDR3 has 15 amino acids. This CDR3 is CASSGRRTNTGELFF. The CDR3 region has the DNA TGTGCCAGCAGTGGGAGACGGACGAACACCGGGGAGCTGTTTTTT. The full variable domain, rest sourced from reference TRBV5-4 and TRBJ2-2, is ETGVTQSPTHLIKTRGQQVTLRCSSQSGHNTVSWYQQALGQGPQFIFQYYREEENGRGNFPPRFSGLQFPNYSSELNVNALELDDSALYLCASSGRRTNTGELFFGEGSRLTVL.

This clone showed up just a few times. In DNA form, the CDR3 reads TGTGCCAGTAGTATTTTACAGGTGGAAAATCAGCCCCAGCATTTT. Protein sequence: CASSILQVENQPQHF. This chain links TRBV19 with TRBJ1-5; D possibly corresponds to TRBD1 (5 bases). The CDR3 totals 15 residues. Germline V gene lookup returns CDR1 LNHDA and CDR2 SQIVND (reference sequence). The ends were cut back, 3 bases at V and 4 bases at J, with 13 bases in the middle. The variable domain in full, with the rest retrieved from reference TRBV19 and TRBJ1-5, is DGGITQSPKYLFRKEGQNVTLSCEQNLNHDAMYWYRQDPGQGLRLIYYSQIVNDFQKGDIAEGYSVSREKKESFPLTVTSAQKNPTAFYLCASSILQVENQPQHFGDGTRLSIL.